This is a list of T cell receptor beta chains from one sample in a study of T cell repertoires in cytomegalovirus infection. TCRdb fed the reads into MiXCR, producing one record per CDR3 protein. The sample records fewer than 550,000 distinct CDR3 sequences, over 9% being singletons. Sequenced: PBMCs. These receptors were taken from a human donor in good health (CMV status not recorded). Some clones in this sample may be carry-over from other donors' samples. Both conserved end residues are part of each CDR3. A D gene is named only where the DNA matches it firmly. For some rows the clone size is stated as once, few or many, or as a class when expanded; others skip it.

v_call	j_call	clone_size	d_call	cdr3_aa	cdr3_nt
TRBV7-2	TRBJ2-5	many	TRBD2	CASSIAPGLAAETQYF	TGTGCCAGCAGCATTGCTCCGGGACTAGCGGCAGAGACCCAGTACTTC
TRBV20-1	TRBJ2-6	-	-	CSARAEGSGANVLTF	TGCAGTGCTAGGGCAGAAGGCTCTGGGGCCAACGTCCTGACTTTC
TRBV18	TRBJ2-2	few	-	CASSPGTTSPGELFF	TGTGCCAGCTCACCAGGGACGACAAGCCCCGGGGAGCTGTTTTTT
TRBV13	TRBJ1-3	-	-	CASSPRIGGNTIYF	TGTGCCAGCAGTCCCCGAATCGGGGGAAACACCATATATTTT
TRBV7-3	TRBJ2-1	many	TRBD2	CASSQPGLAGTNEQFF	TGTGCCAGCAGTCAACCGGGACTAGCGGGGACCAATGAGCAGTTCTTC
TRBV5-1	TRBJ2-6	-	TRBD2	CASSPSGRVSGANVLTF	TGCGCCAGCAGCCCTAGCGGGAGGGTGTCTGGGGCCAACGTCCTGACTTTC
TRBV20-1	TRBJ1-6	-	TRBD1	CSAGVGQGYSPLHF	TGCAGTGCGGGGGTTGGACAGGGTTATTCACCCCTCCACTTT
TRBV27	TRBJ1-5	-	-	CASSPRSGLQPQHF	TGTGCCAGCAGCCCTAGATCGGGGCTTCAGCCCCAGCATTTT
TRBV9	TRBJ2-6	few	-	CASSLPPGQVERGANVLTF	TGTGCCAGCAGCCTTCCCCCGGGGCAGGTAGAGAGAGGGGCCAACGTCCTGACTTTC
TRBV4-1	TRBJ1-3	few	TRBD1	CASSQDDRAGNTIYF	TGCGCCAGCAGCCAAGATGACAGGGCTGGAAACACCATATATTTT
TRBV7-8	TRBJ1-2	many	-	CASSHSGRLGYTF	TGTGCCAGCAGCCACTCAGGACGGTTGGGCTACACCTTC
TRBV6-1	TRBJ2-1	many	-	CASSEWRNEQFF	TGTGCCAGCAGTGAATGGCGGAATGAGCAGTTCTTC
TRBV7-2	TRBJ2-5	many	-	CASSLPSGGKETQYF	TGTGCCAGCAGCTTACCTTCGGGGGGCAAGGAGACCCAGTACTTC
TRBV7-6	TRBJ2-5	many	TRBD1	CASSDRVAETQYF	TGTGCCAGCAGCGACAGGGTGGCGGAGACCCAGTACTTC
TRBV5-6	TRBJ2-3	few	-	CASSLKGEDTQYF	TGTGCCAGCAGCTTGAAGGGGGAAGATACGCAGTATTTT
TRBV6-6	TRBJ2-1	few	TRBD2	CASSVQGSGRLQNEQFF	TGTGCCAGCAGCGTACAGGGTAGCGGGAGACTGCAGAATGAGCAGTTCTTC
TRBV29-1	TRBJ2-7	many	-	CSVEGDYYEQYF	TGCAGCGTTGAGGGGGATTATTACGAGCAGTACTTC
TRBV20-1	TRBJ2-5	few	TRBD2	CSARELAGAETQYF	TGCAGTGCTAGAGAACTAGCGGGGGCAGAGACCCAGTACTTC
TRBV11-1	TRBJ2-1	many	TRBD1	CASSWDRDLQNEQFF	TGTGCCAGCAGCTGGGACAGGGACTTACAAAATGAGCAGTTCTTC
TRBV6-4	TRBJ1-2	many	-	CASSEYPGNYGYTF	TGTGCCAGCAGTGAATACCCGGGGAACTATGGCTACACCTTC
TRBV7-3	TRBJ2-3	-	-	CASSSSGADTQYF	TGTGCCAGCAGCTCGTCAGGGGCCGATACGCAGTATTTT
TRBV20-1	TRBJ2-5	few	TRBD2	CSASRGGKETQYF	TGCAGTGCTTCTCGGGGGGGCAAAGAGACCCAGTACTTC
TRBV5-4	TRBJ2-7	many	-	CASSPTRVGEQYF	TGTGCCAGCAGCCCGACCCGGGTGGGCGAGCAGTACTTC
TRBV23-1	TRBJ1-1	many	-	CAFPMGAFF	TGCGCCTTCCCCATGGGAGCTTTCTTT
TRBV6-1	TRBJ1-1	many	-	CASSELHTEAFF	TGTGCCAGCAGTGAGCTCCACACTGAAGCTTTCTTT
TRBV9	TRBJ1-1	many	TRBD1	CASSVEVGTGRRDTEAFF	TGTGCCAGCAGCGTAGAGGTCGGGACAGGGAGGCGGGACACTGAAGCTTTCTTT
TRBV20-1	TRBJ2-7	few	TRBD1	CSASILGGQGAGEQYF	TGCAGTGCTAGTATCCTCGGGGGACAGGGGGCTGGGGAGCAGTACTTC
TRBV12-5	TRBJ2-1	many	-	CASGFLSGSYNEQFF	TGTGCTAGTGGTTTTCTGAGCGGGTCCTACAATGAGCAGTTCTTC
TRBV13	TRBJ1-2	-	-	CASSLFSGDYGYTF	TGTGCCAGCAGCTTATTTTCGGGAGACTATGGCTACACCTTC
TRBV7-2	TRBJ2-5	many	-	CASSRVGESGETQYF	TGTGCCAGCAGCCGAGTCGGGGAATCTGGGGAGACCCAGTACTTC
TRBV7-9	TRBJ2-3	many	-	CASSRTRDKGDTQYF	TGTGCCAGCAGCCGTACGCGCGATAAGGGGGATACGCAGTATTTT
TRBV7-8	TRBJ2-2	many	TRBD1	CASRPIRGPAGELFF	TGTGCCAGCAGGCCAATCAGGGGGCCTGCCGGGGAGCTGTTTTTT
TRBV5-4	TRBJ2-5	many	-	CASSLIGGYETQYF	TGTGCCAGCAGCTTGATCGGGGGATATGAGACCCAGTACTTC
TRBV2	TRBJ1-2	-	-	CASSGSAYGYTF	TGTGCCAGCAGTGGCTCAGCCTATGGCTACACCTTC
TRBV20-1	TRBJ2-1	-	TRBD2	CSALAGGPDNEQFF	TGCAGTGCTCTAGCGGGGGGCCCAGACAATGAGCAGTTCTTC
TRBV15	TRBJ2-7	-	TRBD2	CATSNLPREGEQYF	TGTGCCACCAGCAACCTGCCCAGGGAGGGGGAGCAGTACTTC
TRBV4-1	TRBJ1-6	many	-	CASSQVGGGDSPLHF	TGCGCCAGCAGCCAAGTTGGAGGGGGAGATTCACCCCTCCACTTT
TRBV9	TRBJ2-3	-	TRBD2	CASSVAASGTSTDTQYF	TGTGCCAGCAGCGTAGCGGCTAGCGGGACCAGCACAGATACGCAGTATTTT
TRBV7-2	TRBJ2-7	many	TRBD2	CASSLVQLAGHLPSYEQYF	TGTGCCAGCAGCTTAGTTCAACTAGCGGGGCACCTACCATCTTACGAGCAGTACTTC
TRBV20-1	TRBJ2-1	-	-	CSAGGFGTPTPFF	TGCAGTGCCGGTGGCTTCGGGACCCCAACGCCGTTCTTC
TRBV7-2	TRBJ1-4	many	TRBD1	CASSLGTGSNEKLFF	TGTGCCAGCAGTTTAGGGACAGGCTCTAATGAAAAACTGTTTTTT
TRBV7-2	TRBJ2-3	many	-	CASSLNEAPGGTQYF	TGTGCCAGCAGCTTAAATGAAGCCCCCGGGGGTACGCAGTATTTT
TRBV7-3	TRBJ1-2	few	-	CASSDTEGHGYTF	TGTGCCAGCAGCGACACGGAGGGGCATGGCTACACCTTC
TRBV5-4	TRBJ2-3	many	TRBD2	CASSLAGLHTDTQYF	TGTGCCAGCAGCTTGGCGGGACTACACACAGATACGCAGTATTTT
TRBV7-8	TRBJ1-1	-	-	CTSSRTGTKAFF	TGTACCAGCAGCCGTACTGGCACTAAAGCTTTCTTT
TRBV20-1	TRBJ2-7	few	TRBD1	CSAKGQGSSYEQYF	TGCAGTGCTAAGGGACAGGGAAGCTCCTACGAGCAGTACTTC
TRBV7-3	TRBJ1-1	many	-	CASSPDANTEAFF	TGTGCCAGCAGCCCAGACGCGAACACTGAAGCTTTCTTT
TRBV11-2	TRBJ1-2	many	-	CASRTTGMDYGYTF	TGTGCCAGCAGGACTACAGGAATGGACTATGGCTACACCTTC
TRBV4-2	TRBJ2-7	few	TRBD2	CASSQDWLAGDLFEQYF	TGTGCCAGCAGCCAAGATTGGCTAGCGGGAGACCTGTTCGAGCAGTACTTC
TRBV7-7	TRBJ2-1	-	TRBD1	CASSNGQGGHNEQFF	TGTGCTAGCAGCAACGGACAGGGGGGTCACAATGAGCAGTTCTTC
TRBV29-1	TRBJ1-2	-	-	CSVEVLQDYGYTF	TGCAGCGTTGAAGTACTGCAAGACTATGGCTACACCTTC